Listed here are 14 T cell receptor beta chains from one sample, sequenced in a study of OX40 agonist ivuxolimab in advanced cancers. This table comes from immunoSEQ multiplex PCR, and its TCRdb copy is limited to in-frame clones, with some not included. The sample lists 55,000 to 80,000 clones; approximately 79% were seen once. Specimen: CD4+ or CD8+ T cells sorted from blood, collected in a trial of the OX40 agonist ivuxolimab. Every receptor here comes from an adult with an advanced solid tumor such as melanoma, head and neck, liver or kidney cancer.

CDR3 amino acids: CASTIRQGEYGYTF. DNA for the CDR3: TGTGCCAGCACTATTCGGCAGGGAGAGTATGGCTACACCTTC. The chain combines TRBV5-4 with TRBJ1-2; perhaps TRBD1 as D (5 bases). In germline, CDR1 is SGHNT, CDR2 YYREEE (reference sequence). CDR3 length equals 14 residues. The V end was cut by 6 bases, the J end by 5 bases, with 17 bases between. The full variable domain, completed using reference TRBV5-4 and TRBJ1-2, is ETGVTQSPTHLIKTRGQQVTLRCSSQSGHNTVSWYQQALGQGPQFIFQYYREEENGRGNFPPRFSGLQFPNYSSELNVNALELDDSALYLCASTIRQGEYGYTFGSGTRLTVV.

This clone was seen a single time. The chain carries TRBV19 and TRBJ1-3; 7 bases are a match to TRBD1. CDR1 and CDR2 (germline): LNHDA, SQIVND (reference sequence). This CDR3 has 14 residues. Trimming took 7 bases from V and 1 from J; bases not matched to a gene: 4. Written as DNA, the CDR3 is TGTGCCAGTACGTACAGGGGATCTGGAAACACCATATATTTT. It codes for CASTYRGSGNTIYF.

The chain combines TRBV7-6 with TRBJ1-1, with 8 bases matching TRBD1. CDR3 length: 15 amino acids. Germline V lookup: CDR1 SGHVS, CDR2 FNYEAQ. V lost 5 bases and J lost 4; bases outside the gene matches: 9. CDR3 in amino acids: CASSLRQGLTTEAFF. As DNA, the CDR3 is TGTGCCAGCAGCCTAAGACAGGGGTTGACCACTGAAGCTTTCTTT.

V and J are TRBV25-1 and TRBJ2-1; D is unclear. Germline V gene data show CDR1 as MGHDK and CDR2 as SYGVNS. The CDR3 consists of 11 residues. Trimming pared 3 bases from V and 7 bases from J, leaving 4 bases between. CDR3 sequence: CASSEFNEQFF. CDR3 bases: TGTGCCAGCAGTGAGTTTAATGAGCAGTTCTTC.

The chain employs TRBV4-2 and TRBJ1-1; D gene ambiguous. This CDR3 has 16 amino acids. The V end was cut by 1 base, the J end by 0 bases, with 12 bases between. The germline V gene encodes CDR1 LGHNA and CDR2 YNFKEQ. The CDR3 protein is CASSQAFENLNTEAFF. The CDR3 DNA reads TGTGCCAGCAGCCAAGCATTCGAGAATCTGAACACTGAAGCTTTCTTT.

This chain uses TRBV19 with TRBJ2-1; D tentatively fits TRBD1 or TRBD2 (5 bases each). Germline CDR1 reads LNHDA; CDR2 reads SQIVND (reference sequence). The CDR3 runs to 15 residues. The ends were cut back, 3 bases at V and 8 bases at J, with 17 bases in the middle. In DNA, the CDR3 is TGTGCCAGTAGTATCCGGGACCCCTATCGATATGAGCAGTTCTTC. Translation: CASSIRDPYRYEQFF.

The chain combines TRBV7-2 with TRBJ2-1; D is undetermined. Germline CDR1 SGHTA, CDR2 FQGNSA. The V gene lost 5 bases and the J gene lost 0 bases, with 20 bases spanning the gap. CDR3 length: 18 residues. The CDR3 nucleotides are TGTGCCAGCAGCCGACTCCCTAGTGAAATGAGCTCCTACAATGAGCAGTTCTTC. Translated, it gives CASSRLPSEMSSYNEQFF.

The chain carries TRBV15 and TRBJ1-2, with no clear D. The CDR3 sequence is 14 residues long. V was cut by 4 bases and J by 4 bases, with 13 bases left in between. In germline, CDR1 is LNHNV, CDR2 YYDKDF (reference sequence). CDR3 sequence: CATSNTRALYGYTF. In DNA form, the CDR3 reads TGTGCCACCAGCAATACCCGGGCCCTCTATGGCTACACCTTC.

The chain links TRBV9 to TRBJ1-1; D ambiguous. The CDR3 loop spans 14 amino acids. The V gene's germline CDR1 is SGDLS and CDR2 YYNGEE. Between the trimmed V and J ends, which lost 0 bases and 1 base, there was a span of 7 bases. The CDR3 sequence: CASSVEPQNTEAFF. The CDR3 region has the DNA TGTGCCAGCAGCGTAGAACCCCAGAACACTGAAGCTTTCTTT.

This chain joins TRBV4-3 and TRBJ1-2; D unclear. Trimming shortened V by 0 bases and J by 4 bases, and 12 bases separated the two germline ends. The CDR3 has 15 amino acids. Germline loops: CDR1 LGHNA, CDR2 YSLEER. The CDR3 DNA reads as TGCGCCAGCAGCCAAGAGGAGGGATTTCTCTATGGCTACACCTTC. Protein: CASSQEEGFLYGYTF.

The rearrangement uses TRBV30 and TRBJ2-3; D perhaps matches TRBD2 (6 bases). Trimming took 0 bases from V and 4 from J, leaving 14 bases between them. Germline loops: CDR1 GTSNPN, CDR2 SVGIG (reference sequence). The CDR3 is 15 amino acids. This chain's CDR3 is CAWSVGGYEADTQYF. In DNA form, the CDR3 reads TGTGCCTGGAGTGTGGGAGGTTATGAGGCAGATACGCAGTATTTT.

The CDR3 loop is CASLGQGLETQYF. The DNA of the CDR3 is TGTGCCAGCCTTGGACAGGGTTTAGAGACCCAGTACTTC. The chain combines TRBV27 with TRBJ2-5, with 8 nucleotides matching TRBD1. In germline, CDR1 is MNHEY, CDR2 SMNVEV (reference sequence). The CDR3 consists of 13 residues. The J segment lost 4 bases and the V segment lost 8 bases, leaving 6 bases of the junction unmatched.

This chain uses TRBV27 with TRBJ2-7; 10 nucleotides line up with TRBD1. CDR1 is MNHEY, CDR2 SMNVEV, per germline (reference sequence). CDR3 length: 14 residues. J was trimmed by 5 bases and V by 6 bases; bases with no gene match: 7. The CDR3 spells CASSGGQGWDEQYF. The CDR3 DNA follows: TGTGCCAGCAGCGGGGGACAGGGGTGGGACGAGCAGTACTTC.

The chain carries TRBV7-9 and TRBJ1-2; 10 bases line up with TRBD1. Losses at the gene ends were 4 bases for V and 3 bases for J; bases not matched to a gene: 8. This CDR3 is built from 16 residues. The V gene's germline CDR1 is SEHNR and CDR2 FQNEAQ (reference sequence). This chain's CDR3 is CASSSNPGQGHYGYTF. DNA of the CDR3: TGTGCCAGCAGCTCGAATCCGGGACAGGGGCACTATGGCTACACCTTC.